These 25 T cell receptor beta chains share one sample of origin, sequenced in a study of control samples from healthy donors and cancer patients. Sequencing was performed with immunoSEQ multiplex PCR; in TCRdb, only in-frame clones are kept and a portion is missing. Of roughly 170,000 clones listed, around 90% were seen once; the top ten hold 2%. Sequences were obtained from blood. These receptor sequences come from a woman in her 40s in good health.

The sample holds one count of this clone. J is TRBJ2-1 and V is TRBV5-1, with 7 bases matching TRBD1. Unmatched junction bases numbered 3, after V lost 4 bases and J lost 2 bases. Germline-derived CDR1 and CDR2 are SGHRS and YFSETQ. The CDR3 has 14 residues. CDR3 sequence reads: CASSQGDAYNEQFF. The CDR3 nucleotides are TGCGCCAGCAGCCAGGGGGACGCCTACAATGAGCAGTTCTTC.

This chain links TRBV3-1 (or the pseudogene TRBV3-2) with TRBJ2-2; 7 nucleotides match TRBD1. V lost 3 bases and J lost 0; bases outside the gene matches: 4. Germline-derived CDR1 and CDR2 are LGHDT and YNNKEL (reference sequence). CDR3 length: 16 amino acids. In nucleotides, the CDR3 is TGTGCCAGCAGCCAGCTAGGGGGCGCGAACACCGGGGAGCTGTTTTTT. Residues: CASSQLGGANTGELFF.

V and J are TRBV7-6 and TRBJ2-7; 8 bases align to TRBD1. CDR3 length equals 16 residues. The V and J ends lost 1 base and 6 bases, in that order; junction bases with no gene match: 11. Germline CDR1 SGHVS, CDR2 FNYEAQ. The CDR3 sequence is CASSLGAGTGLSEQYF. CDR3 sequence (DNA): TGTGCCAGCAGCTTAGGCGCCGGGACAGGTCTCTCCGAGCAGTACTTC.

The sample holds one count of this clone. The chain couples TRBV25-1 to TRBJ2-5; D unclear. Germline CDR1 and CDR2: MGHDK and SYGVNS. V was trimmed by 3 bases and J by 2 bases, leaving 10 bases between them. The CDR3 runs 14 residues. This CDR3 is CASSDIGWQETQYF. CDR3 DNA: TGTGCCAGCAGTGATATCGGGTGGCAAGAGACCCAGTACTTC.

The rearrangement joins TRBV5-1 to TRBJ2-5; 7 bases match TRBD2. Looked up from germline, CDR1 is SGHRS and CDR2 is YFSETQ. The CDR3 covers 15 residues. The V gene end was trimmed by 3 bases and the J gene end by 0 bases; junction bases not matched to a gene: 5. CDR3 loop: CASSSPSGYQETQYF. The CDR3 DNA sequence: TGCGCCAGCAGCTCCCCTAGCGGTTACCAAGAGACCCAGTACTTC.

The chain carries TRBV6-5 and TRBJ1-6; D gene ambiguous. Germline assignment: CDR1 MNHEY and CDR2 SVGAGI. Trimming cost V 7 bases and J 0 bases, with 4 bases left between them. CDR3 length: 13 amino acids. DNA for the CDR3: TGTGCCAGCATGGGCTCCTATAATTCACCCCTCCACTTT. The encoded protein is CASMGSYNSPLHF.

The chain is built from TRBV14 and TRBJ1-2; D is unresolved. V was pared by 2 bases and J by 6 bases, with 16 bases between. This CDR3 is 15 amino acids long. CDR1 is SGHDN and CDR2 is FVKESK in the germline V gene. The DNA for the CDR3 is TGTGCCAGCAGCCAAACGCCTCGGGGAGAGGATGGCTACACCTTC. It yields the protein CASSQTPRGEDGYTF. Filled out from reference TRBV14 and TRBJ1-2, the complete variable domain reads EAGVTQFPSHSVIEKGQTVTLRCDPISGHDNLYWYRRVMGKEIKFLLHFVKESKQDESGMPNNRFLAERTGGTYSTLKVQPAELEDSGVYFCASSQTPRGEDGYTFGSGTRLTVV.

The chain is built from TRBV5-4 and TRBJ2-5, with 12 bases aligning to TRBD2. With V trimmed by 1 base and J by 5 bases, 9 bases remained unmatched. Germline assignment: CDR1 SGHNT and CDR2 YYREEE (reference sequence). This CDR3 region has 17 residues. CDR3 residues: CASSLSASGGGWETQYF. The CDR3, as DNA: TGTGCCAGCAGCTTGTCGGCTAGCGGGGGGGGATGGGAGACCCAGTACTTC.

The genes are TRBV5-4 and TRBJ2-7, with a tentative D call TRBD1 (5 bases). The CDR3 contains 12 residues. V dropped 3 bases and J dropped 3 bases, with 7 bases sitting between them. Germline values: CDR1 SGHNT, CDR2 YYREEE (reference sequence). CDR3 DNA sequence: TGTGCCAGCAGCTCGGACAACTACGAGCAGTACTTC. Protein sequence: CASSSDNYEQYF. Complete variable domain (other parts from reference TRBV5-4 and TRBJ2-7): ETGVTQSPTHLIKTRGQQVTLRCSSQSGHNTVSWYQQALGQGPQFIFQYYREEENGRGNFPPRFSGLQFPNYSSELNVNALELDDSALYLCASSSDNYEQYFGPGTRLTVT.

The chain uses TRBV6-1 and TRBJ1-1; possibly TRBD1 for D (5 bases). Germline CDR1 and CDR2: MNHNS and SASEGT. Trimming cost V 3 bases and J 5 bases, with 13 bases left between them. This CDR3 comprises 14 residues. CDR3 sequence reads: CASSEAGRGTEAFF. CDR3 sequence (DNA): TGTGCCAGCAGTGAGGCGGGTAGGGGTACTGAAGCTTTCTTT.

The chain carries TRBV14 and TRBJ1-4; 7 bases fit TRBD1. The germline V gene has CDR1 SGHDN and CDR2 FVKESK. J was trimmed by 4 bases and V by 5 bases; bases with no gene match: 7. This CDR3 spans 15 amino acids. Written as DNA, the CDR3 is TGTGCCAGCAGCACCTACAGGGGACGTAATGAAAAACTGTTTTTT. Protein product: CASSTYRGRNEKLFF.

The chain recombines TRBV18 with TRBJ2-7, with D unresolved. The germline V gene has CDR1 KGHSH and CDR2 LQKENI. This CDR3 region has 16 residues. V lost 3 bases and J lost 3, with 18 bases in between. The CDR3 nucleotides read TGTGCCAGCTCACCTGCTGCGGCAGGTAAAAGCTACGAGCAGTACTTC. Amino acid sequence: CASSPAAAGKSYEQYF.

This chain joins TRBV12-3 or TRBV12-4 and TRBJ1-6, with D possibly matching TRBD1 (6 bases). The V gene lost 4 bases and the J gene lost 9 bases, with 10 bases spanning the gap. The CDR3 is 13 amino acids. Here the CDR3 reads CASSSRGASPLHF. The CDR3 DNA reads TGTGCCAGCAGTTCCAGGGGCGCTTCACCCCTCCACTTT.

This rearrangement joins TRBV4-1 to TRBJ2-1, with 8 nucleotides matching TRBD2. The CDR3 is made up of 17 amino acids. Looked up from germline, CDR1 is MGHRA and CDR2 is YSYEKL. The junction had 13 bases not matched to a gene; V was cut back by 0 bases and J by 9 bases. In nucleotides, the CDR3 is TGCGCCAGCAGCCAAGACGCCAGCGGGGGCTACTTACCTGAGCAGTTCTTC. Translated: CASSQDASGGYLPEQFF.

This rearrangement joins TRBV5-8 to TRBJ2-1, with D perhaps assigned TRBD1 or TRBD2 (6 bases each). Germline V lookup: CDR1 SGHTS, CDR2 YDEGEE. Trimming took 1 base from V and 0 from J, leaving 11 bases between them. CDR3 length: 16 amino acids. CDR3 sequence (DNA): TGTGCCAGCAGCTTGAGGGGGGCCACCTCCTACAATGAGCAGTTCTTC. This codes for CASSLRGATSYNEQFF.

The chain is built from TRBV7-6 and TRBJ1-1; D unclear. This CDR3 is built from 15 residues. Germline loops: CDR1 SGHVS, CDR2 FNYEAQ. V shed 2 bases and J shed 0 bases, with 10 bases lying between them. The CDR3 loop reads CASSLIGSMNTEAFF. The CDR3, as DNA: TGTGCCAGCAGCTTAATCGGCAGCATGAACACTGAAGCTTTCTTT.

The rearrangement joins TRBV27 to TRBJ2-7; 8 bases line up with TRBD1. Unmatched junction bases numbered 6, after V lost 1 base and J lost 4 bases. Germline CDR1 MNHEY, CDR2 SMNVEV (reference sequence). This CDR3 is 15 amino acids long. CDR3 region: CASSLLGQAVYEQYF. CDR3 bases: TGTGCCAGCAGTTTATTGGGACAGGCAGTATACGAGCAGTACTTC.

The chain is built from TRBV5-1 and TRBJ2-7, with 9 bases lining up with TRBD1. The trim removed 4 bases at V and 4 bases at J, leaving 6 bases unmatched. The CDR3 loop spans 14 amino acids. Germline V lookup: CDR1 SGHRS, CDR2 YFSETQ. In DNA, the CDR3 is TGCGCCAGCAGCAAAGTGGGACAGGGTTACGAGCAGTACTTC. It specifies CASSKVGQGYEQYF. The full variable domain, completed using reference TRBV5-1 and TRBJ2-7, is KAGVTQTPRYLIKTRGQQVTLSCSPISGHRSVSWYQQTPGQGLQFLFEYFSETQRNKGNFPGRFSGRQFSNSRSEMNVSTLELGDSALYLCASSKVGQGYEQYFGPGTRLTVT.

This clone occurred a few times. The CDR3 spells CASSGGTVSSYNEQFF. The CDR3 DNA reads TGTGCCAGCAGTGGGGGGACGGTAAGCTCCTACAATGAGCAGTTCTTC. This sequence joins TRBV6-1 and TRBJ2-1; D might be TRBD1 or TRBD2, each matching 5 bases. CDR1 is MNHNS, CDR2 SASEGT, per germline. This CDR3 is 16 amino acids long. V lost 4 bases, J lost 0 bases, and 13 bases lay in between.

This rearrangement joins TRBV19 to TRBJ1-1; maybe TRBD1 (5 bases). CDR3 length: 15 residues. Per the germline V gene, CDR1 is LNHDA and CDR2 is SQIVND (reference sequence). Trimming left V 5 bases short and J 5 bases short, with 18 bases between. The CDR3 here is CASSSGHLSRTEAFF. In DNA form, the CDR3 reads TGTGCCAGTAGTTCCGGACACCTAAGTAGAACTGAAGCTTTCTTT.

The V and J genes are TRBV6-5 and TRBJ1-2; possibly TRBD1 for D (6 bases). CDR3 length: 15 amino acids. Germline V CDR1 and CDR2: MNHEY, SVGAGI. The V and J ends lost 9 bases and 7 bases respectively, with 24 bases between them. In DNA, the CDR3 is TGTGCCAGTACCCTGAATGGGGGCGTCGATAGTGGCTACACCTTC. Translating it yields CASTLNGGVDSGYTF.

This CDR3 is CASRGGPGNTIYF. The CDR3 DNA reads as TGCGCCAGCAGGGGAGGGCCTGGAAACACCATATATTTT. V is TRBV5-1 and J is TRBJ1-3; no clear D gene. Trimming cost V 5 bases and J 2 bases, with 8 bases left between them. The CDR3 has 13 residues. The germline V gene has CDR1 SGHRS and CDR2 YFSETQ.

This rearrangement joins TRBV15 to TRBJ1-1, with D hard to call. The ends were cut back, 2 bases at V and 1 base at J, with 11 bases in the middle. CDR1 and CDR2 from the germline V gene are LNHNV and YYDKDF (reference sequence). This CDR3 has 15 amino acids. The CDR3 nucleotides read TGTGCCACCAGCAGACGATTAATGGGGAACACTGAAGCTTTCTTT. Translated: CATSRRLMGNTEAFF.

This clone came up once. The chain links TRBV19 to TRBJ2-1, with a tentative D call TRBD1 (6 bases). Trimming left V 6 bases short and J 1 base short, with 7 bases between. CDR3 size: 13 residues. CDR1 LNHDA and CDR2 SQIVND come from the germline V gene (reference sequence). This CDR3 is CASSRGSYNEQFF. In DNA, the CDR3 is TGTGCCAGTAGCAGGGGTTCCTACAATGAGCAGTTCTTC.

The V gene is TRBV18, the J gene TRBJ2-7; unclear D gene. V was cut by 3 bases and J by 2 bases, with 11 bases left in between. There are 14 residues in the CDR3. Per germline, CDR1 KGHSH and CDR2 LQKENI. The CDR3 coding sequence is TGTGCCAGCTCACCCCGAGTCACAGCCTACGAGCAGTACTTC. This gives the protein CASSPRVTAYEQYF.